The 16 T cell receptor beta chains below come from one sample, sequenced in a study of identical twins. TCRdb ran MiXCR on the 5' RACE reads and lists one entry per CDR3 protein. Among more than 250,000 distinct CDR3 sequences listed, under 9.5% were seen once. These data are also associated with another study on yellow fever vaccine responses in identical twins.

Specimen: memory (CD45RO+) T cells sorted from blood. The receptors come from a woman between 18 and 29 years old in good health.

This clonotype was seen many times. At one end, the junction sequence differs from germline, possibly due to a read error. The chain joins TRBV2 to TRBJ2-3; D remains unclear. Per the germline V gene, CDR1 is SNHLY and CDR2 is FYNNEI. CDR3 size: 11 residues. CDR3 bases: TGCGCCAGCAGTGAGGCAGATACGCAGTATTTT. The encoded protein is CASSEADTQYF.

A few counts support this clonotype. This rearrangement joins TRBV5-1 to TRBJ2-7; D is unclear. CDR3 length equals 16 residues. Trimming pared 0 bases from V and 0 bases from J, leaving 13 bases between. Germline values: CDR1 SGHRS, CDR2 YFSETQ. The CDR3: CASSLGGSQSSYEQYF. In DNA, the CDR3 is TGCGCCAGCAGCTTGGGTGGGTCGCAAAGCTCCTACGAGCAGTACTTC.

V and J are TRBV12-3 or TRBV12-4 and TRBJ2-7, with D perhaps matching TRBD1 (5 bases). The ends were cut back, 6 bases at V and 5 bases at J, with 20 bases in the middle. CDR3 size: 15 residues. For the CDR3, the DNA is TGTGCCAGCAGCTCTACTTTGGCAGGGTACGACGAGCAGTACGTC. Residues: CASSSTLAGYDEQYV.

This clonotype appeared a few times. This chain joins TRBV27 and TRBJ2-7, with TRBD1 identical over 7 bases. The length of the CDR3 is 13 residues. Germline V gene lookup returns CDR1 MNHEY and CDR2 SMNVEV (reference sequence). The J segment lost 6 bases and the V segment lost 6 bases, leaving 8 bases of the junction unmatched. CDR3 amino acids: CASRRQGLGEQYF. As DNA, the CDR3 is TGTGCCAGCAGACGACAGGGTTTAGGCGAGCAGTACTTC.

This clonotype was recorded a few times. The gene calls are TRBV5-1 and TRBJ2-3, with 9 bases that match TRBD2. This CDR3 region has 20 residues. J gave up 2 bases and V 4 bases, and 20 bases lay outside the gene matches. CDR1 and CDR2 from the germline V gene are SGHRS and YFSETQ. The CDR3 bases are TGCGCCAGCAGCCCTGCGTGGGTAGCGGGAGCGGGGGGCTCCACAGATACGCAGTATTTT. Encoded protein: CASSPAWVAGAGGSTDTQYF.

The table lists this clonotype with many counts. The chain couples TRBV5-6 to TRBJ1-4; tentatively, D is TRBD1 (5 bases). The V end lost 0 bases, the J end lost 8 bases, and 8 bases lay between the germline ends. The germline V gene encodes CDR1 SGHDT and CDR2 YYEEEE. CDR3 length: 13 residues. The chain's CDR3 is CASSLGTREKLFF. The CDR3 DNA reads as TGTGCCAGCAGCTTGGGGACAAGGGAAAAACTGTTTTTT.

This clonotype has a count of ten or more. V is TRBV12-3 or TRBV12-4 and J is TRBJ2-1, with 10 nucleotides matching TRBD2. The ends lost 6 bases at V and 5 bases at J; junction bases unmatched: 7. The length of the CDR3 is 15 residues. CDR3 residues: CASSSLAGENNEQFF. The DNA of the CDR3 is TGTGCCAGCAGCAGTCTAGCGGGAGAAAACAATGAGCAGTTCTTC.

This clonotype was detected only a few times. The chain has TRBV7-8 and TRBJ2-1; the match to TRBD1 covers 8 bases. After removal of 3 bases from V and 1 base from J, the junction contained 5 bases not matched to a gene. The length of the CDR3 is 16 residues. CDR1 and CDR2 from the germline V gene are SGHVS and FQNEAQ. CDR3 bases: TGTGCCAGCAGCTTTACCGGGACAGGATCCTACAATGAGCAGTTCTTC. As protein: CASSFTGTGSYNEQFF.

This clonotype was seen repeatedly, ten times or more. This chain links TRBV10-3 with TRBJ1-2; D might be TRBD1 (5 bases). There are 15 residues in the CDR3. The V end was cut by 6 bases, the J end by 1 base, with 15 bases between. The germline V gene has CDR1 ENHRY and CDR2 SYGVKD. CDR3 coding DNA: TGTGCCATCAGGAAGGACAATCAACTTAACTATGGCTACACCTTC. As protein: CAIRKDNQLNYGYTF.

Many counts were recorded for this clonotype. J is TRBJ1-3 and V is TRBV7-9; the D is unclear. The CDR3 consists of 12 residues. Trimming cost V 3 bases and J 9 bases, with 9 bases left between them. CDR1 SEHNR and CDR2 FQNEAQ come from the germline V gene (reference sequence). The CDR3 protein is CASSFDQRTIYF. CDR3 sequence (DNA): TGTGCCAGCAGCTTTGATCAACGCACCATATATTTT.

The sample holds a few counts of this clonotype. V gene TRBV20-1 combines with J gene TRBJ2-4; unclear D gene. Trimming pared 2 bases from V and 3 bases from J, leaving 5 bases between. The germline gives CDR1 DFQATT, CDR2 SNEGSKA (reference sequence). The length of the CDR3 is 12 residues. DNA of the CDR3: TGCAGTGCTAGATTCAGCAAAAACATTCAGTACTTC. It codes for CSARFSKNIQYF.

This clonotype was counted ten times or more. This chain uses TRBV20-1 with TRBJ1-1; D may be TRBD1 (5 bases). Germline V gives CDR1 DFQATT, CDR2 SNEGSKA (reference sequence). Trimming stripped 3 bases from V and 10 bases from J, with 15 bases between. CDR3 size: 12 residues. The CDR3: CSASSGTRSAFF. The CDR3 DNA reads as TGCAGTGCTAGTTCAGGGACCCGATCAGCTTTCTTT.

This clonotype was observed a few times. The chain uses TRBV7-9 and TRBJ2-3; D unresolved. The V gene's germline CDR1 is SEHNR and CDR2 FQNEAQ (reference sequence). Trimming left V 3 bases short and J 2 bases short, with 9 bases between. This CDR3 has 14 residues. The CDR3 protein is CASSLAVYTDTQYF. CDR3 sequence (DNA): TGTGCCAGCAGCTTGGCGGTTTACACAGATACGCAGTATTTT.

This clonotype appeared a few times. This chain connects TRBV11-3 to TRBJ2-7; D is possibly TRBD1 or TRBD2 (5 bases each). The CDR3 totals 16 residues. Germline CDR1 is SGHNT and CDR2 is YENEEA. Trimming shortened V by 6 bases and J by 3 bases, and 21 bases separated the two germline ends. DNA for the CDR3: TGTGCCAGCAGTCCATACCTTCGGCAGGGAGACTACGAGCAGTACTTC. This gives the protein CASSPYLRQGDYEQYF.

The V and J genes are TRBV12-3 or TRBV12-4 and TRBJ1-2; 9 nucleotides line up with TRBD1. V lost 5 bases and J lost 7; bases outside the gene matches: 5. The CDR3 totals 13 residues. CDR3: CASSQQGAAGYTF. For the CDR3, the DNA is TGTGCCAGCAGTCAACAGGGGGCGGCTGGCTACACCTTC.

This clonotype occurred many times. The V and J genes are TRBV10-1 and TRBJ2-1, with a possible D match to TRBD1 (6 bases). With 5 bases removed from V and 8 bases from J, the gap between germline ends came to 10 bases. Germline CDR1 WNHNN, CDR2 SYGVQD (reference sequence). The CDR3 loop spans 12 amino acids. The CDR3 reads CASSPQGYEQFF. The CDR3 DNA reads TGCGCCAGCAGTCCGCAGGGGTATGAGCAGTTCTTC.